Detailed here is one TCR beta chain. Antigen unknown. Trimming removed 7 bases from V and 7 bases from J; junction bases left unmatched: 11. The germline gives CDR1 SGDLS, CDR2 YYNGEE. This CDR3 is built from 15 residues. The repertoire was sequenced with immunoSEQ multiplex PCR; TCRdb's copy has only in-frame clones and lacks some. Of 1 million to 1.3 million clones detected, approximately 80% appear once; the ten largest clones hold 0.61%. The sample belongs to a study of shared clonotypes between healthy human individuals. Whole-study results and caveats: The study sampled only blood, and tissue repertoires likely differ.

The sequencing input was memory CD4+ T cells from PBMCs. The subset: CD45RA-negative fraction. The chain carries TRBV9 and TRBJ2-1, with TRBD2 matching 10 bases. The sequence was obtained from a man between 18 and 29 years old in good health. Some clones in this sample may be carry-over from other donors' samples. The CDR3 region is CASGEGLAGVNEQFF. As DNA, the CDR3 is TGTGCCAGCGGTGAGGGGCTAGCGGGAGTGAATGAGCAGTTCTTC.